This TCR beta chain came from a study of T cells in Graves' hyperthyroidism and ophthalmopathy. Amplification of TCR beta CDR3 regions was performed using RNA transcripts as template. RT-PCR in the first round (using the HTBI primer set) targeted the TCR CDR3. TCRdb fed the multiplex PCR reads into MiXCR, producing one record per CDR3 protein. The table lists some 570,000 distinct CDR3 sequences, roughly 15% of them singletons. There are many counts of this clonotype. The TCR sequence derives from a woman under 30 with Graves' ophthalmopathy. Specimen: blood.

The chain's CDR3 is CAISEVALDRQGQPQHF. In DNA form, the CDR3 reads TGTGCCATCAGTGAGGTGGCTCTGGACAGGCAGGGTCAGCCCCAGCATTTT. The chain carries TRBV10-3 and TRBJ1-5; 7 nucleotides agree with TRBD1. The germline V gene encodes CDR1 ENHRY and CDR2 SYGVKD. V dropped 2 bases and J dropped 6; count of bases not matched to a gene: 13. This CDR3 is 17 amino acids long.